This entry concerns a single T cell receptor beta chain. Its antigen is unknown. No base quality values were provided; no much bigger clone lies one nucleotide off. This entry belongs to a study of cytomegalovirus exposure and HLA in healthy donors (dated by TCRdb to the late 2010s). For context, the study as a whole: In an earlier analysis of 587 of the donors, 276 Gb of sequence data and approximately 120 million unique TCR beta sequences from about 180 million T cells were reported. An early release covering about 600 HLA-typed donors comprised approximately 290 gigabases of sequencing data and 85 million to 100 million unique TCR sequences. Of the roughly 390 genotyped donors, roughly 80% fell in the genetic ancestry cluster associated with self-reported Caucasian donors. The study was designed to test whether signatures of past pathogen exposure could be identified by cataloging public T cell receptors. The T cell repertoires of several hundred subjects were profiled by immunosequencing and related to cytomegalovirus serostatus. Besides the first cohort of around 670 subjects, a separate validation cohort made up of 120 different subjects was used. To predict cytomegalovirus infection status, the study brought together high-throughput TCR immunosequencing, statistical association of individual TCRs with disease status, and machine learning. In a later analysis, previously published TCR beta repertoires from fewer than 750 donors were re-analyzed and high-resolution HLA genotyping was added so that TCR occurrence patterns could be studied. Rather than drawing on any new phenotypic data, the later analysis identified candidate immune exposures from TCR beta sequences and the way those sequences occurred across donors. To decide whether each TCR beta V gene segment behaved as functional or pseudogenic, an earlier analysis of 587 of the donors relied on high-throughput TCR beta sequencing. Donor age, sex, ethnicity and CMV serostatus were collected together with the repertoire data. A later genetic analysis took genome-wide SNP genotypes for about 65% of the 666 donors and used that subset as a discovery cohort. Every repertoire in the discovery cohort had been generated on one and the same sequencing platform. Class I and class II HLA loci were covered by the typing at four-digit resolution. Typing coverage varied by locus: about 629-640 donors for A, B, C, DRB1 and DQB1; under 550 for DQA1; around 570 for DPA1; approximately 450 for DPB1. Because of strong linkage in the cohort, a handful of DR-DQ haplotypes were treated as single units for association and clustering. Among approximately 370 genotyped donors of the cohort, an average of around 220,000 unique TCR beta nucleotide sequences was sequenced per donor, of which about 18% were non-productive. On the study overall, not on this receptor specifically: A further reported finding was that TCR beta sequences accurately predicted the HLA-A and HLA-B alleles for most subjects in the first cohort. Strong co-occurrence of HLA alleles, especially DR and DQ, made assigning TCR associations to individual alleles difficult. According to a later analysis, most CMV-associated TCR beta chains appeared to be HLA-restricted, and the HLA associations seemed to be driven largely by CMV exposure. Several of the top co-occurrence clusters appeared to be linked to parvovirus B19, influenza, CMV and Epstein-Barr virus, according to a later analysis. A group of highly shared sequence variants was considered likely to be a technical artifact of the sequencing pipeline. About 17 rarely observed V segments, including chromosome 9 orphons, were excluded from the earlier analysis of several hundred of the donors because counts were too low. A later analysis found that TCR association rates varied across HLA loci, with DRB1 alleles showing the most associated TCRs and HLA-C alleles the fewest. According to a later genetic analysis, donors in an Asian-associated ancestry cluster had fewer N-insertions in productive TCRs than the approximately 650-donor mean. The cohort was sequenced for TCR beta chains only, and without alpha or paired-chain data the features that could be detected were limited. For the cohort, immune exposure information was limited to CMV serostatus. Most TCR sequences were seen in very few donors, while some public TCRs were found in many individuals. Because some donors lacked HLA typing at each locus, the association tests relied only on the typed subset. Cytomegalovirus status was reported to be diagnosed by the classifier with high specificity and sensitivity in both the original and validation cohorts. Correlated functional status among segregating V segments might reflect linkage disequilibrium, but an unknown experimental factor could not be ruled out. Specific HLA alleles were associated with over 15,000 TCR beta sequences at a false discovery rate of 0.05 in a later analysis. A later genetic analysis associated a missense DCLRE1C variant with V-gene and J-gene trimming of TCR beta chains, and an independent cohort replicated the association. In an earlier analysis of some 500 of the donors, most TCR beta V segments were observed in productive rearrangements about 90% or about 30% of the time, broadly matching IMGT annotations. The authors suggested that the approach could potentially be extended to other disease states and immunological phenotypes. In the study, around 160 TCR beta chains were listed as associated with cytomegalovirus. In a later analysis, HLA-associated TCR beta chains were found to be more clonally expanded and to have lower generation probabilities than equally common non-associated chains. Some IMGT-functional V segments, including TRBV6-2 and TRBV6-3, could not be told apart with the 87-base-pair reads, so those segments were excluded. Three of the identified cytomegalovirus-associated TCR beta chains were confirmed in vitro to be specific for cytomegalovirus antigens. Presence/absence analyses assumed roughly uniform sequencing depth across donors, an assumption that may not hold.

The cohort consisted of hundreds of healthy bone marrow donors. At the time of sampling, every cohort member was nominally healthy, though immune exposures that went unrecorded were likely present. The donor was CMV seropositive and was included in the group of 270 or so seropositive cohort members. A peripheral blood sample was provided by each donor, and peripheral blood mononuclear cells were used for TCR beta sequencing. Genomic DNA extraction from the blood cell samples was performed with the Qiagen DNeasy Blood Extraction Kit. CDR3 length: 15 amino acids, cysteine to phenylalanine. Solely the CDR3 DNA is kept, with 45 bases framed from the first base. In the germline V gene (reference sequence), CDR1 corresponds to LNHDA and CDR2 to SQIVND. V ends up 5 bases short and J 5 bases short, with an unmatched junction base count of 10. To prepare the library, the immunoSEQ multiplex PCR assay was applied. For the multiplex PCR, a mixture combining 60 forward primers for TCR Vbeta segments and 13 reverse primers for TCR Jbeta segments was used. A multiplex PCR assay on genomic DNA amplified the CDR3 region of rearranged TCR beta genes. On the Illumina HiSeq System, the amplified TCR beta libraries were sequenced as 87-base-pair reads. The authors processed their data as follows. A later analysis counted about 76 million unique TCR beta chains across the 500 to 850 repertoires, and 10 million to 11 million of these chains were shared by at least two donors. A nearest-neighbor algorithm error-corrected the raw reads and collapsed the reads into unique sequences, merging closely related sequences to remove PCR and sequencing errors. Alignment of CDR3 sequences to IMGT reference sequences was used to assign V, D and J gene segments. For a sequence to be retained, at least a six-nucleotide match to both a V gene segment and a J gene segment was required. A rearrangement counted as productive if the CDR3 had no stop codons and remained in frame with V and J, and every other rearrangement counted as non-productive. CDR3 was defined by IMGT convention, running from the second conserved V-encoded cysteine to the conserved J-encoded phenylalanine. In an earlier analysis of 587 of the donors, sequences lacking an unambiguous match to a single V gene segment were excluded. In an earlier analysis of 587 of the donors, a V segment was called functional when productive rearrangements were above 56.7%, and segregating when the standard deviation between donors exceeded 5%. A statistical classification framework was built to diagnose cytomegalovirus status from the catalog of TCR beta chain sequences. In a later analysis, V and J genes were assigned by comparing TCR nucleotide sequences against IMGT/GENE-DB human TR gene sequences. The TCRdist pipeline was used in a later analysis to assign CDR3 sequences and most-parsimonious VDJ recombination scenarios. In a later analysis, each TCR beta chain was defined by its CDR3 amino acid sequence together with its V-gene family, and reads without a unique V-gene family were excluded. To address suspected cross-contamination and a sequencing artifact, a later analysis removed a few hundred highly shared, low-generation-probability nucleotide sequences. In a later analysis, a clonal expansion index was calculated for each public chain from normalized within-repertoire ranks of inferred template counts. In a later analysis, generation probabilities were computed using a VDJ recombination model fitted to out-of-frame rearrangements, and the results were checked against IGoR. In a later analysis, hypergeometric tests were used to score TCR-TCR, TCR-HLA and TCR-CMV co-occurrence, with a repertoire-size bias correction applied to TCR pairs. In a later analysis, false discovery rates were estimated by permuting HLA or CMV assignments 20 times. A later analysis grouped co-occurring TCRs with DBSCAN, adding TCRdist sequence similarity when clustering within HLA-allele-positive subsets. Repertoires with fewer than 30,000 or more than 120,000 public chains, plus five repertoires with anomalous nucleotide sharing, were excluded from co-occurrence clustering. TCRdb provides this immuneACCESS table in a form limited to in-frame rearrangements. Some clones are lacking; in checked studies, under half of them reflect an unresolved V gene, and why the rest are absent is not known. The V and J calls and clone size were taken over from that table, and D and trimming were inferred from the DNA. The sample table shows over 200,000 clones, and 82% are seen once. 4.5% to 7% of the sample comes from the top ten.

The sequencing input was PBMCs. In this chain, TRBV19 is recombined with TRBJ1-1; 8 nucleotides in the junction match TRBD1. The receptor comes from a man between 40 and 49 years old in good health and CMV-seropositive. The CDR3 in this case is CASSPPGQASTEAFF. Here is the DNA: TGTGCCAGTAGTCCTCCGGGACAGGCTTCGACTGAAGCTTTCTTT.